Here is one T cell receptor (beta chain) with its context. The CDR3 is made up of 14 amino acids. Germline values: CDR1 SGHRS, CDR2 YFSETQ. V trimming: 4 bases; J trimming: 7 bases; junction bases outside the gene matches: 1. The data originate from a study of technical replicates of blood from a handful of donors. The assay was immunoSEQ multiplex PCR, and TCRdb's table has in-frame clones only and misses some. The sample shows 75,000 to 90,000 clones, around 93% of them seen only once. The sequence came from a human donor in good health. Source material: T cells isolated from PBMCs. This sequence joins TRBV5-1 and TRBJ1-6; TRBD1 matches at 11 bases. The CDR3 nucleotides are TGCGCCAGCAGCGGGGACAGGGGGAATTCACCCCTCCACTTT. Translation gives CASSGDRGNSPLHF.